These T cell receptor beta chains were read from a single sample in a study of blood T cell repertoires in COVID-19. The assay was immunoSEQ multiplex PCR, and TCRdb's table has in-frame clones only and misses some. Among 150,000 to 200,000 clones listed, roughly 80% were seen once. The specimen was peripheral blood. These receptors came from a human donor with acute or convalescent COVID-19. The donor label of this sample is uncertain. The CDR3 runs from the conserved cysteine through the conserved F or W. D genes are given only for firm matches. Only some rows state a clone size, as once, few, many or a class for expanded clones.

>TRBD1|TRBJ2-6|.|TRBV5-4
CASSTPGQGTNVLTF
TGTGCCAGCAGCACACCGGGACAGGGAACCAACGTCCTGACTTTC
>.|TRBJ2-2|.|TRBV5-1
CASSLNTGDSTGELFF
TGCGCCAGCAGCTTAAATACAGGGGACTCCACCGGGGAGCTGTTTTTT
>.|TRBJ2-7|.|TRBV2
CASSVPQDSYEQYF
TGTGCCAGCAGTGTACCGCAGGACTCCTACGAGCAGTACTTC
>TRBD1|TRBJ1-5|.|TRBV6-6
CASSLGQDINQPQHF
TGTGCCAGCAGCCTTGGACAGGATATCAATCAGCCCCAGCATTTT
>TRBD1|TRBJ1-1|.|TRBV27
CASSSYLLTGTTEAFF
TGTGCCAGCAGTTCGTACCTTTTGACAGGGACCACTGAAGCTTTCTTT
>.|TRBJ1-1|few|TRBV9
CASSVGFGVTEAFF
TGTGCCAGCAGCGTGGGGTTCGGGGTCACTGAAGCTTTCTTT
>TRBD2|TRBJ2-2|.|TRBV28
CASTGLAGVAGELFF
TGTGCCAGCACGGGACTAGCGGGAGTGGCCGGGGAGCTGTTTTTT
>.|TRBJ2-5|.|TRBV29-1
CSVCTGLETQYF
TGCAGCGTTTGTACAGGGCTGGAGACCCAGTACTTC
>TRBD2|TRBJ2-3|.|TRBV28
CASSLSLSGKAQYF
TGTGCCAGCAGTTTATCTCTTAGCGGGAAAGCGCAGTATTTT
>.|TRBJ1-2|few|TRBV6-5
CASIGRNGYTF
TGTGCCAGCATTGGGCGCAATGGCTACACCTTC
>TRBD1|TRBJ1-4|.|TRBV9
CASSGSDRGNEKLFF
TGTGCCAGCAGCGGCTCAGACAGGGGCAATGAAAAACTGTTTTTT
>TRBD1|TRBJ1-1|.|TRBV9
CASSVGGQGHTEAFF
TGTGCCAGCAGCGTAGGGGGACAGGGCCACACTGAAGCTTTCTTT
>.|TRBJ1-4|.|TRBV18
CASSPEDSPGRETNEKLFF
TGTGCCAGCTCACCTGAGGACAGCCCGGGGAGGGAAACTAATGAAAAACTGTTTTTT
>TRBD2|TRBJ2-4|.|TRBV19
CASSMGGAGENIQYF
TGTGCCAGTAGTATGGGAGGAGCGGGGGAAAACATTCAGTACTTC
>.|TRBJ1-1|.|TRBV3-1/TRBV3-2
CASSQGEGTEAFF
TGTGCCAGCAGCCAAGGGGAGGGCACAGAAGCTTTCTTT
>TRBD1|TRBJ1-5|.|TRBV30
CAWGGTGSKPQHF
TGTGCCTGGGGAGGGACAGGGAGTAAGCCCCAGCATTTT
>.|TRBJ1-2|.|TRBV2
CASTKGRNGYTF
TGTGCCAGCACAAAGGGGCGTAATGGCTACACCTTC
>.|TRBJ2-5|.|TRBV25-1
CASSAPVWAGYQETQYF
TGTGCCAGCAGTGCTCCCGTTTGGGCAGGGTACCAAGAGACCCAGTACTTC
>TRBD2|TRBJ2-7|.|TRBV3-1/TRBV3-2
CASSQFAGGSYEQYF
TGTGCCAGCAGCCAATTTGCGGGGGGTTCCTACGAGCAGTACTTC
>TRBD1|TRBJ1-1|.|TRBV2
CATIPRITGTGATEAFF
TGTGCCACCATCCCAAGGATTACCGGGACAGGGGCCACTGAAGCTTTCTTT
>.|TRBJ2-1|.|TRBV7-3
CASSYRPGNEQFF
TGTGCCAGCAGCTACCGACCGGGCAATGAGCAGTTCTTC
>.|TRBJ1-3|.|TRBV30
CAWSTGRSSGNTIYF
TGTGCCTGGAGTACAGGGCGTAGCTCTGGAAACACCATATATTTT
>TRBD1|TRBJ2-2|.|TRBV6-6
CASGRGQGNTGELFF
TGTGCCAGCGGAAGGGGACAGGGAAACACCGGGGAGCTGTTTTTT
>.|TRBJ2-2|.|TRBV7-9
CASSFATGDPTGELFF
TGTGCCAGCAGCTTCGCGACAGGAGACCCAACCGGGGAGCTGTTTTTT
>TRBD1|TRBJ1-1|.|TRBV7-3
CASRSTGADTEAFF
TGTGCCAGCAGGTCCACAGGGGCGGACACTGAAGCTTTCTTT
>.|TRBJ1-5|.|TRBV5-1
CASSSGSTVDQPQHF
TGCGCCAGCAGCTCGGGTAGCACTGTCGATCAGCCCCAGCATTTT
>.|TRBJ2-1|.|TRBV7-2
CASASRSGSSSYNEQFF
TGTGCCAGTGCATCACGGAGCGGGTCGAGCTCCTACAATGAGCAGTTCTTC
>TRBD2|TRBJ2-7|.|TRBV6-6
CASRKRDGGYEQYF
TGTGCCAGCAGGAAGCGGGACGGTGGTTACGAGCAGTACTTC
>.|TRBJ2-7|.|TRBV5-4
CASSFGPRQGSYEQYF
TGTGCCAGCAGTTTTGGTCCCCGGCAGGGCTCCTACGAGCAGTACTTC
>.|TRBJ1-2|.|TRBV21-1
CASGPGLGQYNYGYTF
TGTGCCAGCGGTCCGGGCTTGGGGCAGTATAACTATGGCTACACCTTC
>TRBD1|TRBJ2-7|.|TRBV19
CASSDRQGTYEQYF
TGTGCCAGTAGTGATCGACAGGGTACCTACGAGCAGTACTTC
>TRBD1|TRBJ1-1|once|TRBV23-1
CASSQSGTGGFDTEAFF
TGCGCCAGCAGTCAATCCGGGACAGGGGGCTTCGACACTGAAGCTTTCTTT
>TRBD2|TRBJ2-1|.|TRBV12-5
CASGTWRGLAGAPLTYEQFF
TGTGCTAGTGGTACCTGGAGGGGGCTAGCGGGAGCCCCTTTGACCTATGAGCAGTTCTTC
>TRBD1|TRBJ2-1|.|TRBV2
CASGPDRGSYNEQFF
TGTGCCAGCGGCCCGGACAGGGGGTCCTACAATGAGCAGTTCTTC
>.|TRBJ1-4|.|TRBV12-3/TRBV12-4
CASSLDRNEKLFF
TGTGCCAGCAGTTTGGACAGAAATGAAAAACTGTTTTTT
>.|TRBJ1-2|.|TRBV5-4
CASSPTRGTYLYGYTF
TGTGCCAGCAGCCCCACCCGGGGGACCTATCTTTATGGCTACACCTTC
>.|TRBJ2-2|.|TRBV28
CASKLQDGATGELFF
TGTGCCAGCAAATTACAGGATGGGGCTACCGGGGAGCTGTTTTTT
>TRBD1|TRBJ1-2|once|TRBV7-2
CASSLPRGQGNYGYTF
TGTGCCAGCAGCTTACCTCGGGGACAGGGTAACTATGGCTACACCTTC
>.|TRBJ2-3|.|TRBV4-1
CASSQEGLSDTQYF
TGCGCCAGCAGCCAAGAGGGGCTGTCAGATACGCAGTATTTT
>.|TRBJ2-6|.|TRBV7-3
CASSRSGANVLTF
TGTGCCAGCAGCCGTTCTGGGGCCAACGTCCTGACTTTC
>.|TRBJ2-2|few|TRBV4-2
CASSQKRGLETGELFF
TGTGCCAGCAGCCAAAAAAGGGGTTTGGAAACCGGGGAGCTGTTTTTT
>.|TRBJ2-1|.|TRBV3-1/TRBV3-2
CASSQGRSSYNEQFF
TGTGCCAGCAGCCAGGGGCGAAGCTCCTACAATGAGCAGTTCTTC
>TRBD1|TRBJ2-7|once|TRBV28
CASRGQAFLYEQYF
TGTGCCAGCAGGGGACAGGCTTTTCTCTACGAGCAGTACTTC
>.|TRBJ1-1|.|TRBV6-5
CASGRQGRYTEAFF
TGTGCCAGCGGGCGGCAGGGCCGGTACACTGAAGCTTTCTTT
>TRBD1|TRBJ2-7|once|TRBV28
CAALQGYEYEQYF
TGTGCCGCTCTACAGGGGTATGAGTACGAGCAGTACTTC
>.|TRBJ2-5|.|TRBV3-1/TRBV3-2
CASSQEGGRQETQYF
TGTGCCAGCAGCCAAGAGGGAGGCAGGCAAGAGACCCAGTACTTC
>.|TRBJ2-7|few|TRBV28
CASSLRQGTYEQYF
TGTGCCAGCAGTTTAAGGCAGGGGACCTACGAGCAGTACTTC
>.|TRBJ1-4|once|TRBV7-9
CASSFRGTTTNEKLFF
TGTGCCAGCAGCTTTAGAGGGACAACAACTAATGAAAAACTGTTTTTT
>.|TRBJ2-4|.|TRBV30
CAWNRDTLAKNIQYF
TGTGCCTGGAACCGGGACACCCTAGCCAAAAACATTCAGTACTTC
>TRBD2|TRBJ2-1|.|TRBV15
CATSRDSGRAYNEQFF
TGTGCCACCAGCAGGGATAGCGGGCGGGCCTACAATGAGCAGTTCTTC
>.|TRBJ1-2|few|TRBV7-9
CASSKGEGSGYTF
TGTGCCAGCAGCAAAGGGGAGGGGAGTGGCTACACCTTC
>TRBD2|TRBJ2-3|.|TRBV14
CASSQDAASGTYTQYF
TGTGCCAGCAGCCAAGATGCGGCTAGCGGGACGTATACGCAGTATTTT
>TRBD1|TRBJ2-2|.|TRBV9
CASSPRQGKGGELFF
TGTGCCAGCAGCCCGAGACAGGGGAAGGGCGGGGAGCTGTTTTTT
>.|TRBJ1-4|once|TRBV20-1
CSASTGSINEKLFF
TGCAGTGCTAGTACAGGGTCAATTAATGAAAAACTGTTTTTT